This T cell receptor (beta chain) was documented in a study of OX40 agonist ivuxolimab in advanced cancers. Sequencing used immunoSEQ multiplex PCR; TCRdb keeps in-frame clones, though not all of them. This sample carries tens of thousands of clones, 86% of them seen once, and the ten largest clones take roughly 13%. This material consisted of CD4+ or CD8+ T cells sorted from blood, taken in a trial of the OX40 agonist ivuxolimab. The TCR was taken from an adult with an advanced solid tumor such as melanoma, head and neck, liver or kidney cancer.

The CDR3 sequence is CASSRDRGLERTDTQYF. CDR3 nucleotides: TGCGCCAGCAGCAGGGACAGGGGCCTTGAACGCACAGATACGCAGTATTTT. The chain carries TRBV5-1 and TRBJ2-3; 10 bases agree with TRBD1. Trimming at V came to 4 bases and at J to 1 base, leaving 9 bases not matched to a gene. Germline V gene lookup returns CDR1 SGHRS and CDR2 YFSETQ. This CDR3 comprises 17 residues.